The sample holds many counts of the clone carrying this T cell receptor beta chain. The data are from a study of regulatory T cells in long-lasting Graves disease. Time point specified: newly diagnosed GD, antithyroid drugs for less than 3 months. Extracted PBMC RNA gave rise to the TCR library. Arm-PCR of CDR3 regions and iRepertoire HTBI primers were used to build TCR beta libraries. In TCRdb, the multiplex PCR reads were re-called with MiXCR into one record per CDR3 protein. The table lists some 330,000 distinct CDR3 sequences, 12% of them singletons. The germline V gene encodes CDR1 SNHLY and CDR2 FYNNEI. This CDR3 spans 14 amino acids. The V and J ends lost 0 bases and 7 bases respectively, with 12 bases between them. The sample was also reused in another study, on T cells in Graves' hyperthyroidism and ophthalmopathy.

J is TRBJ1-1 and V is TRBV2; possibly TRBD1 for D (6 bases). This TCR came from a young woman with Graves disease. Sequencing was performed on peripheral blood mononuclear cells (PBMCs), taken at new diagnosis, from a patient treated with antithyroid drugs. DNA of the CDR3: TGTGCCAGCAGTGAAGCGGGGGGGGCCCTTGAAGCTTTCTTT. As protein: CASSEAGGALEAFF. Full variable domain (outside the CDR3, taken from reference TRBV2 and TRBJ1-1): EPEVTQTPSHQVTQMGQEVILRCVPISNHLYFYWYRQILGQKVEFLVSFYNNEISEKSEIFDDQFSVERPDGSNFTLKIRSTKLEDSAMYFCASSEAGGALEAFFGQGTRLTVV.